This T cell receptor (beta chain) was retrieved from a study of CD8+ T cells in alopecia areata. Study summary: Treated patients were given oral tofacitinib, which was dosed at 5 to 10 mg twice daily. Findings and caveats of the study: Lesional scalp exceeded normal scalp in clonality, especially in alopecia totalis/universalis.

As part of sample collection, lesional scalp punch biopsies and peripheral blood were taken from alopecia areata patients. Researchers picked out CD4+ and CD8+ T cells from PBMCs by sorting. This clone has only a few counts. Its target is not known. Trimming took off 6 bases at V and 0 bases at J, with 9 bases between the two ends. Germline CDR1 LNHDA, CDR2 SQIVND (reference sequence). The CDR3 is made up of 14 amino acids. After isolation, RNA underwent reverse transcription to generate cDNA as the sequencing template. This table comes from immunoSEQ multiplex PCR, and its TCRdb copy is limited to in-frame clones, with some not included. The sample holds fewer than 200,000 clones, 50% to 60% seen once.

The specimen was CD4+ T cells sorted from blood, collected at week 0. The rearrangement joins TRBV19 to TRBJ1-3; no firm D call. The receptor was derived from a human donor with alopecia areata. CDR3 DNA sequence: TGTGCCAGTAGAACGGACGGCTCTGGAAACACCATATATTTT. This encodes CASRTDGSGNTIYF.